The entry below gives a single T cell receptor (beta chain) sequence along with its context. The data derive from a study of blood T cell repertoires in COVID-19. With 7 bases clipped from V and 7 bases from J, the junction kept 3 bases outside the gene matches. The CDR3 loop spans 11 amino acids. Germline V gives CDR1 LNHDA, CDR2 SQIVND (reference sequence). As processed by the authors: Quantification of nucleated cells was approximated via reference gene primer amplification. The protocol was immunoSEQ multiplex PCR, while the TCRdb copy is restricted to in-frame clones and leaves out a portion. V and J calls plus clone size are reproduced from that table; the DNA served to infer D and trimming. The sample yields over 30,000 clones, around 88% seen once.

The V and J genes are TRBV19 and TRBJ1-2; 7 bases fit TRBD1. The TCR was taken from a human donor in a cohort sampled during active COVID-19. The source material was peripheral blood. The CDR3 loop reads CASNDRAGYTF. The CDR3 nucleotides are TGTGCCAGTAACGACAGGGCTGGCTACACCTTC. Variable domain in full (rest from reference TRBV19 and TRBJ1-2): DGGITQSPKYLFRKEGQNVTLSCEQNLNHDAMYWYRQDPGQGLRLIYYSQIVNDFQKGDIAEGYSVSREKKESFPLTVTSAQKNPTAFYLCASNDRAGYTFGSGTRLTVV.